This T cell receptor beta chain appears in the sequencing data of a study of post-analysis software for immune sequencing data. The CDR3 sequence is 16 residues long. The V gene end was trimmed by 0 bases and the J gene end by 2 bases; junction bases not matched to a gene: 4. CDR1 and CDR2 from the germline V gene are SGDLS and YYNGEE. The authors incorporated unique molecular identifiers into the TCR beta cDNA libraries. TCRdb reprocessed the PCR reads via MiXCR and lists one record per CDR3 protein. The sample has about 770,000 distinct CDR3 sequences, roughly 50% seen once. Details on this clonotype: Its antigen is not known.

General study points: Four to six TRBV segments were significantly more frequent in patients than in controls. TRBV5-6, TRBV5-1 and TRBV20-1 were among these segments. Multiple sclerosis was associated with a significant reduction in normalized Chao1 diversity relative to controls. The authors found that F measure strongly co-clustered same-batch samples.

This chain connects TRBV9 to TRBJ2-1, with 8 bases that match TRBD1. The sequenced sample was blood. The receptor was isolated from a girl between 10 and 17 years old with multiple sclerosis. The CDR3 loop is CASSVEQGVPYNEQFF. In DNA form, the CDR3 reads TGTGCCAGCAGCGTAGAACAGGGGGTTCCCTACAATGAGCAGTTCTTC.